One and the same sample provided the 10 T cell receptor beta chains below, sequenced in a study of cytotoxic CD8 clonotypes in ibrutinib-treated CLL (dated by TCRdb to 2020 to 2023). The library was generated by the immunoSEQ multiplex PCR assay. Not all clones reach the TCRdb copy of this immuneACCESS table, which keeps in-frame sequences only. Checked studies attribute under half of the gap to unresolved V genes and leave the rest unexplained. The sample yields around 97,000 clones; approximately 78% were counted once. 25% to 35% of the sample rests with the top ten. Sample time point, as interpreted from the label and publication: more than 10 months on ibrutinib. Sequences were derived from PBMCs, sampled after 12 months of ibrutinib treatment. The receptors derive from a human donor with chronic lymphocytic leukemia.

This sequence joins TRBV25-1 and TRBJ1-4; TRBD1 aligns across 9 bases. The CDR3 is made up of 13 amino acids. V was clipped by 2 bases and J by 11 bases; unmatched bases: 3. CDR1 MGHDK and CDR2 SYGVNS come from the germline V gene. This CDR3 reads CASSEGDREKLFF. The CDR3 nucleotides read TGTGCCAGCAGTGAAGGGGACAGGGAGAAACTGTTTTTT.

This clone was seen a few times. The rearrangement links TRBV6-6 to TRBJ1-4; D is possibly TRBD1 (5 bases). CDR1 and CDR2 (germline): MNHNY, SVGAGI (reference sequence). Between the trimmed V and J ends, which lost 7 bases and 8 bases, there was a span of 17 bases. The CDR3 totals 14 residues. DNA of the CDR3: TGTGCCAGCAAGATCCAGGGAGAAGGAGAAAAACTGTTTTTT. This translates into CASKIQGEGEKLFF.

This clone was counted a single time. The chain couples TRBV11-3 to TRBJ1-6; possibly TRBD1 for D (5 bases). V was trimmed by 0 bases and J by 17 bases, leaving 11 bases between them. The CDR3 loop spans 12 amino acids. Germline V CDR1 and CDR2: SGHNT, YENEEA. Here the CDR3 reads CASSLDPGKIHF. The CDR3 region has the DNA TGTGCCAGCAGCTTAGACCCAGGGAAAATCCACTTT.

The chain carries TRBV13 and TRBJ2-5; 11 positions match TRBD2. The V gene's germline CDR1 is PRHDT and CDR2 FYEKMQ (reference sequence). Losses at the gene ends were 6 bases for V and 3 bases for J; bases not matched to a gene: 12. The CDR3 has 17 residues. The CDR3 region has the DNA TGTGCCAGCAGTCCGGGACTAGCGGCTCCCGGGGAAGAGACCCAGTACTTC. Its protein is CASSPGLAAPGEETQYF.

V and J are TRBV7-3 and TRBJ2-1, with TRBD2 as a possible D gene (6 bases). Germline V gene sequence: CDR1 SGHTA, CDR2 FQGTGA. CDR3 size: 13 residues. The germline V and J ends were trimmed by 5 bases and 8 bases, with 13 bases remaining between them. The CDR3 here is CASSLYGGDEQFF. In DNA form, the CDR3 reads TGTGCCAGCAGCCTCTACGGGGGTGATGAGCAGTTCTTC.

The chain joins TRBV11-3 to TRBJ2-7; D uncertain. Trimming took 0 bases from V and 5 from J, leaving 8 bases between them. Germline V lookup: CDR1 SGHNT, CDR2 YENEEA. The CDR3 consists of 13 residues. Here the CDR3 DNA reads TGTGCCAGCAGCTTAGATACCACCCACGAGCAGTACTTC. It yields the protein CASSLDTTHEQYF.

This rearrangement joins TRBV7-9 to TRBJ2-1, with 8 bases identical to TRBD2. The V and J ends lost 2 bases and 3 bases, in that order; junction bases with no gene match: 3. This CDR3 is built from 15 residues. Germline V gives CDR1 SEHNR, CDR2 FQNEAQ (reference sequence). CDR3 DNA sequence: TGTGCCAGCAGCTTAATCCGGGGGGGCTACAATGAGCAGTTCTTC. Encoded protein: CASSLIRGGYNEQFF.

V is TRBV5-1 and J is TRBJ2-2; 7 positions agree with TRBD2. The V gene end was trimmed by 2 bases and the J gene end by 3 bases; junction bases not matched to a gene: 4. The germline gives CDR1 SGHRS, CDR2 YFSETQ. The CDR3 length is 15 residues. The CDR3 region is CASSFLAGDTGELFF. The CDR3 DNA follows: TGCGCCAGCAGCTTCTTGGCGGGGGACACCGGGGAGCTGTTTTTT.

This clone has just a few counts. The genes are TRBV29-1 and TRBJ2-5, with D perhaps TRBD2 (6 bases). The CDR3 consists of 13 residues. The V gene's germline CDR1 is SQVTM and CDR2 ANQGSEA. V lost 7 bases, J lost 5 bases, and 17 bases lay in between. CDR3 sequence (DNA): TGCAGCGGAGCGGGCACCTCCAGGGAGACCCAGTACTTC. Protein: CSGAGTSRETQYF.

The chain has TRBV7-2 and TRBJ2-1; D ambiguous. Trimming stripped 3 bases from V and 12 bases from J, with 6 bases between. The germline CDR1 and CDR2 sequences are SGHTA and FQGNSA. The CDR3 spans 10 residues. CDR3 nucleotide sequence: TGTGCCAGCAGCTTGCAATCGCAGTTCTTC. Translation gives CASSLQSQFF.